The 25 T cell receptor beta chains reported below all come from one sample, sequenced in a study of blood T cell repertoires in COVID-19. The table came from immunoSEQ multiplex PCR; TCRdb's copy has only in-frame clones and leaves some out. The repertoire includes around 68,000 clones, over 75% of them detected once, and 6.6% sits in the top ten. The sequenced sample was peripheral blood. The receptors originated from a middle-aged man with active COVID-19.

The chain combines TRBV28 with TRBJ1-1, with 7 nucleotides matching TRBD1. Germline lookup yields CDR1 MDHEN and CDR2 SYDVKM. The junction had 11 bases not matched to a gene; V was cut back by 6 bases and J by 4 bases. This CDR3 is built from 15 residues. The CDR3 here is CASRPGWAGGTEAFF. CDR3 nucleotide sequence: TGTGCCAGCAGGCCCGGGTGGGCAGGGGGCACTGAAGCTTTCTTT.

The CDR3: CASSQPGLAVAEQFF. Written as DNA, the CDR3 is TGTGCCAGCAGCCAACCGGGACTAGCGGTGGCTGAGCAGTTCTTC. The rearrangement links TRBV3-1 (or the pseudogene TRBV3-2) to TRBJ2-1; the match to TRBD2 covers 11 bases. Germline V gives CDR1 LGHDT, CDR2 YNNKEL (reference sequence). J gave up 9 bases and V 2 bases, and 6 bases lay outside the gene matches. This CDR3 comprises 15 residues.

DNA of the CDR3: TGTGCCGCACGGAACGGCGGCTATAACTATGGCTACACCTTC. Protein product: CAARNGGYNYGYTF. The V call is TRBV5-4, the J call TRBJ1-2; D gene uncertain. Trimming stripped 10 bases from V and 1 base from J, with 17 bases between. The CDR3 covers 14 residues. Germline CDR1 reads SGHNT; CDR2 reads YYREEE (reference sequence).

The chain recombines TRBV7-2 with TRBJ1-2; 7 positions agree with TRBD1. This CDR3 spans 13 amino acids. The V and J ends lost 4 bases and 4 bases, in that order; junction bases with no gene match: 3. The germline V gene encodes CDR1 SGHTA and CDR2 FQGNSA. DNA for the CDR3: TGTGCCAGCAGCTCGGGACAGCTCTATGGCTACACCTTC. Translation: CASSSGQLYGYTF.

The chain links TRBV7-9 to TRBJ2-5, with 11 bases aligning to TRBD1. This CDR3 contains 16 residues. The junction had 9 bases not matched to a gene; V was cut back by 4 bases and J by 5 bases. The germline CDR1 and CDR2 sequences are SEHNR and FQNEAQ (reference sequence). CDR3 DNA sequence: TGTGCCAGCAGCTCGGACAGGGGGCGCGTCTTGGAGACCCAGTACTTC. Protein: CASSSDRGRVLETQYF.

This clone was observed a single time. The rearrangement joins TRBV30 to TRBJ2-7, with TRBD1 as a possible D gene (6 bases). V was pared by 1 base and J by 6 bases, with 13 bases between. Germline CDR1 GTSNPN, CDR2 SVGIG (reference sequence). The CDR3 runs 13 residues. The CDR3 sequence: CAWSATNRVEQYF. The DNA for the CDR3 is TGTGCCTGGAGTGCCACGAACAGGGTCGAGCAGTACTTC.

This clone was seen only a few times. DNA of the CDR3: TGTGCCAGCTCACCGGAGCGGAACACTGAAGCTTTCTTT. This translates into CASSPERNTEAFF. This chain uses TRBV18 with TRBJ1-1; D not certain. The V gene lost 3 bases and the J gene lost 1 base, with 6 bases spanning the gap. CDR3 length equals 13 residues. Per the germline V gene, CDR1 is KGHSH and CDR2 is LQKENI.

This clone was recorded only once. The chain couples TRBV13 to TRBJ2-1; 8 bases line up with TRBD2. CDR3 size: 15 residues. V lost 3 bases, J lost 0 bases, and 1 base stayed unmatched. Germline-derived CDR1 and CDR2 are PRHDT and FYEKMQ (reference sequence). CDR3 DNA: TGTGCCAGCAGCTTTAGCGGGGCCTCCTACAATGAGCAGTTCTTC. This gives the protein CASSFSGASYNEQFF.

This rearrangement joins TRBV6-1 to TRBJ2-2, with 7 bases that match TRBD1. Germline V gives CDR1 MNHNS, CDR2 SASEGT. Trimming at V came to 0 bases and at J to 4 bases, leaving 2 bases not matched to a gene. The CDR3 runs to 15 residues. The CDR3 protein is CASSEAHRGTGELFF. CDR3 sequence (DNA): TGTGCCAGCAGTGAAGCGCACAGGGGCACCGGGGAGCTGTTTTTT.

J is TRBJ2-1 and V is TRBV7-2; 9 positions agree with TRBD2. The trim removed 4 bases at V and 8 bases at J, leaving 12 bases unmatched. The CDR3 consists of 16 residues. CDR1 and CDR2 from the germline V gene are SGHTA and FQGNSA. CDR3 sequence reads: CASSSPAGGLADEQFF. The CDR3 coding sequence is TGTGCCAGCAGCTCGCCCGCGGGGGGGCTGGCGGATGAGCAGTTCTTC.

This rearrangement joins TRBV7-2 to TRBJ2-1; 8 nucleotides agree with TRBD1. Germline V lookup: CDR1 SGHTA, CDR2 FQGNSA. The CDR3 extends over 14 amino acids. The junction had 10 bases not matched to a gene; V was cut back by 8 bases and J by 7 bases. As DNA, the CDR3 is TGTGCCAGCTGGGCCAGGGGGCTTGAGAATGAGCAGTTCTTC. The encoded protein is CASWARGLENEQFF.

The chain joins TRBV5-4 to TRBJ2-5, with TRBD1 matching over 7 bases. V was pared by 4 bases and J by 5 bases, with 8 bases of the junction left unmatched. This CDR3 spans 14 amino acids. Germline V lookup: CDR1 SGHNT, CDR2 YYREEE (reference sequence). The CDR3 bases are TGTGCCAGCAGCCTGGGGACAGCTTTCGAGACCCAGTACTTC. It is translated as CASSLGTAFETQYF. The entire variable domain, with the rest obtained from reference TRBV5-4 and TRBJ2-5, is as follows: ETGVTQSPTHLIKTRGQQVTLRCSSQSGHNTVSWYQQALGQGPQFIFQYYREEENGRGNFPPRFSGLQFPNYSSELNVNALELDDSALYLCASSLGTAFETQYFGPGTRLLVL.

The chain links TRBV7-2 to TRBJ2-3, with D possibly being TRBD1 (6 bases). V dropped 3 bases and J dropped 1 base, with 8 bases sitting between them. Per germline, CDR1 SGHTA and CDR2 FQGNSA. The CDR3 consists of 14 residues. DNA of the CDR3: TGTGCCAGCAGCTTGGGGGCCCGCACAGATACGCAGTATTTT. Residues: CASSLGARTDTQYF.

J is TRBJ2-7 and V is TRBV19, with no clear D. Germline CDR1 LNHDA, CDR2 SQIVND (reference sequence). With 5 bases removed from V and 3 bases from J, the gap between germline ends came to 14 bases. This CDR3 spans 14 amino acids. The CDR3 region has the DNA TGTGCCAGTAGTGACCCGGGTGTCGGCTACGAGCAGTACTTC. Its protein is CASSDPGVGYEQYF.

The chain employs TRBV10-3 and TRBJ2-7, with D possibly being TRBD2 (6 bases). Germline CDR1 reads ENHRY; CDR2 reads SYGVKD. Trimming shortened V by 4 bases and J by 6 bases, and 13 bases separated the two germline ends. The CDR3 runs to 13 residues. Here the CDR3 reads CAISGAEGGEQYF. The CDR3 DNA reads TGTGCCATCAGTGGGGCGGAGGGAGGCGAGCAGTACTTC.

The V call is TRBV7-8, the J call TRBJ1-3; 8 bases are shared with TRBD1. V shed 6 bases and J 4 bases; nucleotides not matched to a gene: 5. From germline, CDR1 is SGHVS and CDR2 FQNEAQ. This CDR3 region has 14 residues. The CDR3 DNA reads as TGTGCCAGCAGTATCAGGGGGCGCGGAAACACCATATATTTT. This codes for CASSIRGRGNTIYF.

This clone appeared a few times. The chain links TRBV6-2 or TRBV6-3 to TRBJ2-7, with D possibly matching TRBD1 (6 bases). CDR1 is MNHEY, CDR2 SVGEGT, per germline. The CDR3 has 14 residues. V gave up 4 bases and J gave up 5 bases, with 15 bases separating them. This chain's CDR3 is CASSFRQVNHEQYF. In nucleotides, the CDR3 is TGTGCCAGCAGTTTTAGACAGGTTAATCACGAGCAGTACTTC.

The rearrangement joins TRBV5-1 to TRBJ2-5, with TRBD2 matching over 11 bases. V trimming: 0 bases; J trimming: 2 bases; junction bases outside the gene matches: 6. Germline lookup yields CDR1 SGHRS and CDR2 YFSETQ. The CDR3 runs to 17 residues. CDR3 coding DNA: TGCGCCAGCAGCTTGGGGCTAGCGGGGGGCCTACAAGAGACCCAGTACTTC. Its translation: CASSLGLAGGLQETQYF.

The chain uses TRBV4-2 and TRBJ2-2, with TRBD2 matching 15 bases. Germline V gene sequence: CDR1 LGHNA, CDR2 YNFKEQ. Losses at the gene ends were 1 base for V and 3 bases for J; bases not matched to a gene: 3. The CDR3 extends over 18 amino acids. The CDR3 DNA is TGTGCCAGCAGCCAAGGGACTAGCGGGGGGGTTTACACCGGGGAGCTGTTTTTT. Its translation: CASSQGTSGGVYTGELFF.

The rearrangement uses TRBV6-2 or TRBV6-3 and TRBJ2-1; possible D gene TRBD2, 6 bases. The V end lost 1 base, the J end lost 4 bases, and 8 bases lay between the germline ends. Per the germline V gene, CDR1 is MNHEY and CDR2 is SVGEGT. The length of the CDR3 is 14 residues. The CDR3, as DNA: TGTGCCAGCAGTTACTTGGGACTGTACAATGAGCAGTTCTTC. As protein: CASSYLGLYNEQFF.

The sample holds one count of this clone. The chain combines TRBV6-5 with TRBJ1-2, with D possibly TRBD1 on 6 matching bases. The CDR3 loop spans 13 amino acids. Germline values: CDR1 MNHEY, CDR2 SVGAGI. V was shortened by 11 bases and J by 5 bases, with 18 bases between the two germline ends. The CDR3 nucleotides read TGTGCCTTAGGGCGGGGGGGCGATTATGGCTACACCTTC. This sequence encodes CALGRGGDYGYTF.

This clone was detected only once. The rearrangement joins TRBV25-1 to TRBJ2-2; 12 bases match TRBD1. Germline V lookup: CDR1 MGHDK, CDR2 SYGVNS. Trimming took 8 bases from V and 10 from J; bases not matched to a gene: 2. The CDR3 contains 12 residues. CDR3 sequence (DNA): TGTGCCAGCGGGACAGGGGGCAAGGAGCTGTTTTTT. Residues: CASGTGGKELFF.

The gene calls are TRBV18 and TRBJ2-2; 9 bases fit TRBD2. The germline V gene encodes CDR1 KGHSH and CDR2 LQKENI. This CDR3 has 16 amino acids. The V and J ends lost 7 bases and 0 bases, in that order; junction bases with no gene match: 6. The chain's CDR3 is CASYGTSRSNTGELFF. CDR3 sequence (DNA): TGTGCCAGCTATGGGACTAGCAGATCGAACACCGGGGAGCTGTTTTTT. Drawing the rest from reference TRBV18 and TRBJ2-2, the complete variable domain is NAGVMQNPRHLVRRRGQEARLRCSPMKGHSHVYWYRQLPEEGLKFMVYLQKENIIDESGMPKERFSAEFPKEGPSILRIQQVVRGDSAAYFCASYGTSRSNTGELFFGEGSRLTVL.

This rearrangement joins TRBV19 to TRBJ2-2; the match to TRBD1 covers 7 bases. Trimming removed 7 bases from V and 6 bases from J; junction bases left unmatched: 5. The CDR3 spans 13 residues. The germline CDR1 and CDR2 sequences are LNHDA and SQIVND (reference sequence). This chain's CDR3 is CASTTGWAGELFF. The CDR3 DNA follows: TGTGCCAGTACGACAGGGTGGGCCGGGGAGCTGTTTTTT.

The chain links TRBV5-1 to TRBJ2-7; tentative D call: TRBD2 (7 bases). V lost 4 bases to trimming and J lost 7 bases, with 15 bases between them. The CDR3 has 13 residues. Germline lookup yields CDR1 SGHRS and CDR2 YFSETQ. The CDR3 DNA is TGCGCCAGCAGCAGGACAGCGGGAAGAGAGCAGTACTTC. Amino acid sequence: CASSRTAGREQYF. Variable domain in full (rest from reference TRBV5-1 and TRBJ2-7): KAGVTQTPRYLIKTRGQQVTLSCSPISGHRSVSWYQQTPGQGLQFLFEYFSETQRNKGNFPGRFSGRQFSNSRSEMNVSTLELGDSALYLCASSRTAGREQYFGPGTRLTVT.